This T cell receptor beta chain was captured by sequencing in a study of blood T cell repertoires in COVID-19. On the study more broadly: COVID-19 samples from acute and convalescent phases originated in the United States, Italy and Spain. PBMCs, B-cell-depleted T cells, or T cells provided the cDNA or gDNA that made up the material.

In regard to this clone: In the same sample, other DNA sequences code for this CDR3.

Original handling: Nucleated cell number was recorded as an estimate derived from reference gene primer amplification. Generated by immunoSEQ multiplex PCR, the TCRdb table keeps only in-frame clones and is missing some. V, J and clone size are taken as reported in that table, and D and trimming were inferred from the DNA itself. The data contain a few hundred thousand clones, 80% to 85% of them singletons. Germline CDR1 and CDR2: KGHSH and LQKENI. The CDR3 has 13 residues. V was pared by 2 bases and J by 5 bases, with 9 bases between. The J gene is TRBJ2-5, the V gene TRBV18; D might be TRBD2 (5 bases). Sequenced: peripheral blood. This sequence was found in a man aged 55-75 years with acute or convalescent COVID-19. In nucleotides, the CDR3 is TGTGCCAGCTCACCAGCGGGTCGGGAGACCCAGTACTTC. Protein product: CASSPAGRETQYF.